The 32 T cell receptor beta chains below were found in one sample sequenced in a study of cytomegalovirus exposure and HLA in healthy donors. The PCR had 60 Vbeta and 13 Jbeta primers. Measured with immunoSEQ multiplex PCR; TCRdb has only the in-frame clones, and not every one. The sample holds approximately 170,000 clones; roughly four fifths are singletons and the top ten take less than 2%. The sample taken for sequencing was PBMCs. These receptors were collected from a middle-aged man in good health and CMV-seronegative.

The chain carries TRBV10-3 and TRBJ2-2; 8 bases map to TRBD1. From germline, CDR1 is ENHRY and CDR2 SYGVKD. The CDR3 length is 13 residues. Trimming cost V 6 bases and J 4 bases; bases outside gene matches: 1. CDR3 sequence reads: CAIRDRVTGELFF. The CDR3 coding sequence is TGTGCCATCAGGGACAGGGTCACCGGGGAGCTGTTTTTT.

The V and J genes are TRBV30 and TRBJ1-3, with D unclear. Trimming removed 2 bases at V and 2 bases at J, with 10 bases between. Germline lookup yields CDR1 GTSNPN and CDR2 SVGIG (reference sequence). The CDR3 consists of 14 residues. CDR3 sequence reads: CAWSILTAGNTIYF. The CDR3 DNA sequence: TGTGCCTGGAGTATACTGACTGCTGGAAACACCATATATTTT.

The chain uses TRBV9 and TRBJ2-3; 7 nucleotides agree with TRBD2. Germline CDR1 reads SGDLS; CDR2 reads YYNGEE. V trimming: 0 bases; J trimming: 5 bases; junction bases outside the gene matches: 6. This CDR3 contains 15 residues. The CDR3 loop reads CASSVGWGGRDTQYF. The CDR3 nucleotides are TGTGCCAGCAGCGTAGGTTGGGGAGGGAGAGATACGCAGTATTTT.

V is TRBV27 and J is TRBJ1-2; D unresolved. The CDR3 totals 16 residues. Trimming left V 5 bases short and J 4 bases short, with 20 bases between. Germline values: CDR1 MNHEY, CDR2 SMNVEV (reference sequence). The CDR3 loop reads CASSPFPVQPFYGYTF. DNA of the CDR3: TGTGCCAGCAGTCCGTTCCCCGTACAGCCTTTCTATGGCTACACCTTC.

This chain connects TRBV30 to TRBJ1-2; D is uncertain. Trimming pared 0 bases from V and 7 bases from J, leaving 6 bases between. This CDR3 contains 11 residues. Germline loops: CDR1 GTSNPN, CDR2 SVGIG (reference sequence). The CDR3 region is CAWSVLVGYTF. The CDR3 coding sequence is TGTGCCTGGAGTGTACTGGTTGGCTACACCTTC.

The J gene is TRBJ1-2, the V gene TRBV6-5, with D possibly TRBD1 on 6 matching bases. Germline V gene data show CDR1 as MNHEY and CDR2 as SVGAGI. The CDR3 has 10 residues. CDR3 protein: CAAKGEGYTF. The CDR3 region has the DNA TGTGCAGCCAAGGGGGAAGGCTACACCTTC.

V usage is TRBV6-5 and J usage is TRBJ2-5; TRBD2 agrees at 7 bases. The CDR3 covers 16 residues. The germline CDR1 and CDR2 sequences are MNHEY and SVGAGI. Unmatched junction bases numbered 8, after V lost 0 bases and J lost 4 bases. The DNA of the CDR3 is TGTGCCAGCAGTTACTCGGGAGGGAGGGGAAGAGAGACCCAGTACTTC. This sequence encodes CASSYSGGRGRETQYF.

The chain has TRBV11-2 and TRBJ2-1; 12 bases agree with TRBD1. This CDR3 spans 17 amino acids. CDR1 and CDR2 (germline): SGHAT, FQNNGV. The J segment lost 10 bases and the V segment lost 4 bases, leaving 14 bases of the junction unmatched. The CDR3 loop is CASSSLPPGQGAIEQFF. DNA for the CDR3: TGTGCCAGCAGCTCCCTCCCTCCGGGACAGGGGGCAATAGAGCAGTTCTTC.

This clone was seen once. The genes are TRBV7-9 and TRBJ1-2; D may be TRBD1 (6 bases). From germline, CDR1 is SEHNR and CDR2 FQNEAQ (reference sequence). V gave up 6 bases and J gave up 4 bases, with 15 bases separating them. CDR3 length: 14 residues. CDR3 amino acids: CASSLRQGTYGYTF. CDR3 nucleotide sequence: TGTGCCAGCAGTCTCCGTCAGGGGACCTATGGCTACACCTTC. Filled out from reference TRBV7-9 and TRBJ1-2, the complete variable domain reads DTGVSQNPRHKITKRGQNVTFRCDPISEHNRLYWYRQTLGQGPEFLTYFQNEAQLEKSRLLSDRFSAERPKGSFSTLEIQRTEQGDSAMYLCASSLRQGTYGYTFGSGTRLTVV.

This clone was picked up a small number of times. The gene calls are TRBV7-3 and TRBJ2-1; TRBD1 aligns across 9 bases. Germline V gene lookup returns CDR1 SGHTA and CDR2 FQGTGA. With V trimmed by 4 bases and J by 2 bases, 6 bases remained unmatched. The CDR3 spans 16 residues. The CDR3 nucleotides read TGTGCCAGCAGCTCACAGGGGGCGAAGACCTACAATGAGCAGTTCTTC. This translates into CASSSQGAKTYNEQFF.

The chain carries TRBV14 and TRBJ2-1; TRBD2 matches at 11 bases. The CDR3 is made up of 17 amino acids. Germline CDR1 and CDR2: SGHDN and FVKESK. Unmatched junction bases numbered 8, after V lost 3 bases and J lost 4 bases. In DNA, the CDR3 is TGTGCCAGCAGCCAGCCCCCCGGGACTAGCGGATACAATGAGCAGTTCTTC. Protein product: CASSQPPGTSGYNEQFF.

This chain uses TRBV9 with TRBJ2-3; TRBD2 agrees at 8 bases. CDR1 is SGDLS and CDR2 is YYNGEE in the germline V gene. The ends lost 0 bases at V and 5 bases at J; junction bases unmatched: 8. The CDR3 spans 16 residues. The DNA for the CDR3 is TGTGCCAGCAGCGTAGAGTTTGCGGGAGGTGTAGATACGCAGTATTTT. Translated, it gives CASSVEFAGGVDTQYF.

The gene calls are TRBV7-9 and TRBJ1-1; D remains unclear. Per germline, CDR1 SEHNR and CDR2 FQNEAQ (reference sequence). V gave up 3 bases and J gave up 3 bases, with 11 bases separating them. This CDR3 is 14 amino acids long. CDR3 in DNA: TGTGCCAGCAGCTTCGGTCAGGAGGACACTGAAGCTTTCTTT. Residues: CASSFGQEDTEAFF.

The count of this clone is one. This chain uses TRBV13 with TRBJ1-1; 10 bases agree with TRBD1. Germline V gene sequence: CDR1 PRHDT, CDR2 FYEKMQ (reference sequence). V lost 3 bases to trimming and J lost 3 bases; unmatched junction nucleotides: 4. This CDR3 is 15 amino acids long. CDR3 in DNA: TGTGCCAGCAGCTTCTGGACAGGGGGTTACACTGAAGCTTTCTTT. Amino acid sequence: CASSFWTGGYTEAFF.

The chain joins TRBV30 to TRBJ1-5; 8 bases line up with TRBD1. Germline CDR1 reads GTSNPN; CDR2 reads SVGIG (reference sequence). This CDR3 has 14 residues. V dropped 3 bases and J dropped 7; count of bases not matched to a gene: 8. CDR3 DNA: TGTGCCTGGAGGGGGACAGGTGTCGTACAGCCCCAGCATTTT. It is translated as CAWRGTGVVQPQHF.

A single count supports this clone. The V call is TRBV5-4, the J call TRBJ1-4; D may be TRBD1 (6 bases). Germline V CDR1 and CDR2: SGHNT, YYREEE (reference sequence). V lost 4 bases to trimming and J lost 0 bases, with 13 bases between them. The CDR3 is made up of 16 amino acids. The CDR3 sequence is CASSIRTEATNEKLFF. The CDR3 DNA is TGTGCCAGCAGCATACGGACAGAGGCAACTAATGAAAAACTGTTTTTT.

In regard to this clone: Germline is not matched at one junction end, which may reflect a read error. The V call is TRBV7-9, the J call TRBJ2-6; the D gene is possibly TRBD1 (5 bases). CDR1 SEHNR and CDR2 FQNEAQ come from the germline V gene (reference sequence). The CDR3 consists of 14 residues. CDR3 loop: CASSFATGANGLTF. DNA for the CDR3: TGTGCCAGCAGCTTCGCGACTGGGGCCAACGGCCTGACTTTC.

This sequence joins TRBV9 and TRBJ2-2; possibly TRBD1 for D (6 bases). V was clipped by 3 bases and J by 2 bases, with 8 bases between them. Germline-derived CDR1 and CDR2 are SGDLS and YYNGEE. CDR3 length equals 14 residues. The CDR3 sequence is CASSEGDNTGELFF. CDR3 nucleotide sequence: TGTGCCAGCAGCGAGGGGGACAACACCGGGGAGCTGTTTTTT.

This clone appeared a few times. The chain joins TRBV30 to TRBJ2-1; TRBD1 matches at 7 bases. Losses at the gene ends were 1 base for V and 9 bases for J; bases not matched to a gene: 6. There are 13 residues in the CDR3. Germline V CDR1 and CDR2: GTSNPN, SVGIG (reference sequence). CDR3 bases: TGTGCCTGGAGTGAACAGGGGTATGGTGAGCAGTTCTTC. This sequence encodes CAWSEQGYGEQFF.

The V and J genes are TRBV9 and TRBJ2-1; D call uncertain. With 1 base removed from V and 0 bases from J, the gap between germline ends came to 14 bases. This CDR3 has 17 amino acids. Per the germline V gene, CDR1 is SGDLS and CDR2 is YYNGEE. The CDR3 nucleotides read TGTGCCAGCAGCGTATCCGGTAGCCGGAGCTCCTACAATGAGCAGTTCTTC. This gives the protein CASSVSGSRSSYNEQFF.

The chain carries TRBV29-1 and TRBJ2-3; tentative D call: TRBD1 (6 bases). V lost 8 bases and J 1 base, leaving 19 bases between the germline ends. Germline-derived CDR1 and CDR2 are SQVTM and ANQGSEA. The CDR3 runs 15 residues. The CDR3 loop is CSTNGVPGGTDTQYF. The CDR3 DNA sequence: TGCAGCACAAACGGGGTCCCAGGGGGCACAGATACGCAGTATTTT.

This clone was picked up one time. This chain links TRBV5-1 with TRBJ1-6; 9 bases align to TRBD1. This CDR3 is built from 16 residues. The V gene end was trimmed by 4 bases and the J gene end by 6 bases; junction bases not matched to a gene: 8. In germline, CDR1 is SGHRS, CDR2 YFSETQ. For the CDR3, the DNA is TGCGCCAGCAGCAATCCGACAGGGGGAAGTAATTCACCCCTCCACTTT. It specifies CASSNPTGGSNSPLHF.

The chain has TRBV11-2 and TRBJ1-4; unclear D gene. The CDR3 consists of 15 residues. V was cut by 0 bases and J by 6 bases, with 11 bases left in between. Germline V CDR1 and CDR2: SGHAT, FQNNGV. CDR3 nucleotides: TGTGCCAGCAGCTTAGATGGGGAGCCAGATGAAAAACTGTTTTTT. Protein: CASSLDGEPDEKLFF.

The CDR3 loop reads CASSLRRDMTEAFF. CDR3 DNA: TGTGCCAGCAGCCTACGAAGGGACATGACTGAAGCTTTCTTT. This rearrangement joins TRBV6-5 to TRBJ1-1, with TRBD1 as a possible D gene (6 bases). This CDR3 spans 14 amino acids. Per germline, CDR1 MNHEY and CDR2 SVGAGI. Trimming stripped 6 bases from V and 5 bases from J, with 16 bases between.

This clone is a singleton in its sample. The rearrangement joins TRBV7-2 to TRBJ2-3; 8 nucleotides agree with TRBD2. In germline, CDR1 is SGHTA, CDR2 FQGNSA. Unmatched junction bases numbered 5, after V lost 5 bases and J lost 1 base. This CDR3 region has 15 residues. In DNA form, the CDR3 reads TGTGCCAGCAGCCGTAGCGGGACTGGCACAGATACGCAGTATTTT. This codes for CASSRSGTGTDTQYF.

The chain links TRBV5-4 to TRBJ2-5; 7 nucleotides agree with TRBD1. The germline CDR1 and CDR2 sequences are SGHNT and YYREEE (reference sequence). The CDR3 has 16 residues. Germline trimming cut 4 bases from V and 5 bases from J; bases unmatched to any gene: 14. Here the CDR3 DNA reads TGTGCCAGCAGCCTGACAGGGCGAGGGGTTTCGGAGACCCAGTACTTC. This gives the protein CASSLTGRGVSETQYF.

This sequence joins TRBV5-1 and TRBJ1-1; a weak D match, TRBD1 (5 bases). Germline CDR1 is SGHRS and CDR2 is YFSETQ. The CDR3 has 17 amino acids. The V end lost 2 bases, the J end lost 5 bases, and 22 bases lay between the germline ends. The CDR3: CASSFPGGGSGGTEAFF. DNA for the CDR3: TGCGCCAGCAGCTTTCCCGGGGGGGGATCAGGTGGGACTGAAGCTTTCTTT.

The chain is built from TRBV13 and TRBJ2-7; tentative D call: TRBD2 (6 bases). Germline assignment: CDR1 PRHDT and CDR2 FYEKMQ (reference sequence). The CDR3 sequence is 15 residues long. V lost 1 base and J lost 6, with 16 bases in between. CDR3 DNA: TGTGCCAGCAGCTTAGTTCGGTCGCGGGGTAGCGAGCAGTACTTC. This encodes CASSLVRSRGSEQYF.

This chain links TRBV5-1 with TRBJ1-6, with TRBD1 identical over 7 bases. The CDR3 loop spans 15 amino acids. Unmatched junction bases numbered 9, after V lost 4 bases and J lost 8 bases. The germline CDR1 and CDR2 sequences are SGHRS and YFSETQ. CDR3 loop: CASSGATGTDSPLHF. As DNA, the CDR3 is TGCGCCAGCAGCGGGGCGACAGGGACGGATTCACCCCTCCACTTT.

This clone was counted a few times. V gene TRBV6-5 combines with J gene TRBJ2-6; D gene uncertain. The CDR3 sequence is 13 residues long. Germline V gene sequence: CDR1 MNHEY, CDR2 SVGAGI. Trimming removed 5 bases at V and 4 bases at J, with 6 bases between. CDR3 amino acids: CASSPQGANVLTF. The DNA of the CDR3 is TGTGCCAGCAGTCCGCAGGGGGCCAACGTCCTGACTTTC.

The chain joins TRBV9 to TRBJ2-1; 7 nucleotides align to TRBD1. Germline CDR1 reads SGDLS; CDR2 reads YYNGEE. Trimming at V came to 0 bases and at J to 4 bases, leaving 4 bases not matched to a gene. The CDR3 extends over 15 amino acids. The DNA for the CDR3 is TGTGCCAGCAGCGTAGAAGGGACAGTTTACAATGAGCAGTTCTTC. It specifies CASSVEGTVYNEQFF. The full variable domain, with the rest looked up from reference TRBV9 and TRBJ2-1, is DSGVTQTPKHLITATGQRVTLRCSPRSGDLSVYWYQQSLDQGLQFLIQYYNGEERAKGNILERFSAQQFPDLHSELNLSSLELGDSALYFCASSVEGTVYNEQFFGPGTRLTVL.

The chain couples TRBV2 to TRBJ1-2; maybe TRBD1 (6 bases). This CDR3 spans 16 amino acids. The germline V gene encodes CDR1 SNHLY and CDR2 FYNNEI. Trimming left V 6 bases short and J 3 bases short, with 20 bases between. The CDR3 region has the DNA TGTGCCAGCAGAACCCTTCTATTAACAGGGTACTATGGCTACACCTTC. As protein: CASRTLLLTGYYGYTF.